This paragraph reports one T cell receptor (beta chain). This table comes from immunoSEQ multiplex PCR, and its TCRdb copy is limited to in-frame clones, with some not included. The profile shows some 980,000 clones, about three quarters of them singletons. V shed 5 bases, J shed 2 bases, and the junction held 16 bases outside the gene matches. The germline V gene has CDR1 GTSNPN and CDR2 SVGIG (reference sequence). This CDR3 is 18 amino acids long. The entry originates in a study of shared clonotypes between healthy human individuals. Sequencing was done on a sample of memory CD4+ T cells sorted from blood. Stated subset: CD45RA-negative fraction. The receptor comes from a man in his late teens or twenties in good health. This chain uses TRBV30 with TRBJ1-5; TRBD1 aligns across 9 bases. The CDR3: CAWCGGTGMGGGNQPQHF. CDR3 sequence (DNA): TGTGCCTGGTGTGGAGGGACAGGGATGGGGGGGGGCAATCAGCCCCAGCATTTT.